This paragraph covers one TCR beta chain sequence. The germline V gene encodes CDR1 SQVTM and CDR2 ANQGSEA. There are 12 residues in the CDR3. V trimming: 8 bases; J trimming: 5 bases; junction bases outside the gene matches: 8. Original handling: Estimation of nucleated cell counts relied on the amplification of reference gene primers. The method was immunoSEQ multiplex PCR; TCRdb's version includes in-frame clones alone and lacks a portion of them. V and J calls and clone size come straight from that table; D and trimming were deduced from the DNA. This table has nearly 350,000 clones, about 87% appearing once. This sample stems from a study of blood T cell repertoires in COVID-19. The overall study: There were acute and convalescent COVID-19 samples, and they came from the United States, Italy and Spain. Sample material is recorded as cDNA or gDNA derived from T cells, B-cell-depleted T cells, or PBMCs.

Those enrolled in Seattle joined during active infection and were followed longitudinally afterward. The clonotype comes from a woman between 45 and 60 years old with COVID-19, enrolled during active disease. This chain links TRBV29-1 with TRBJ2-5, with 7 bases fitting TRBD2. The specimen sequenced was peripheral blood. CDR3: CSLSGGDETQYF. CDR3 nucleotide sequence: TGCAGCCTCTCGGGGGGAGATGAGACCCAGTACTTC. The whole variable domain, filled in from reference TRBV29-1 and TRBJ2-5, reads SAVISQKPSRDICQRGTSLTIQCQVDSQVTMMFWYRQQPGQSLTLIATANQGSEATYESGFVIDKFPISRPNLTFSTLTVSNMSPEDSSIYLCSLSGGDETQYFGPGTRLLVL.